This TCR beta chain was profiled in a study of blood T cell repertoires in COVID-19. Turning to the study itself: Sample material is recorded as cDNA or gDNA derived from T cells, B-cell-depleted T cells, or PBMCs.

Authors' methods: Amplification with reference gene primers provided the estimates of nucleated cell counts. Sequencing was performed with immunoSEQ multiplex PCR; in TCRdb, only in-frame clones are kept and a portion is missing. V and J calls and clone size are those listed in that table; D and trimming were worked out from the DNA. The sample gives approximately 300,000 clones, approximately 86% of which show up once; over 2.5% is in the top ten. Participants came from roughly 24 US areas, aged about 18 to 95 years. The germline gives CDR1 SGHNT, CDR2 YYREEE (reference sequence). V lost 4 bases and J lost 4, with 12 bases in between. This CDR3 region has 14 residues.

The source of this sequence is a young woman who had recovered from COVID-19. The V gene is TRBV5-4, the J gene TRBJ1-3; TRBD1 might be the D (6 bases). Sequencing input: PBMCs or T cells enriched from blood (not recorded which). CDR3 DNA: TGTGCCAGCAGCCGACAGGCCGTAGGAAACACCATATATTTT. Its protein is CASSRQAVGNTIYF.